Listed below are T cell receptor beta chains from one sample, sequenced in a study of T cell responses to AZD1222 COVID-19 vaccine. Assay used: immunoSEQ multiplex PCR; TCRdb lists only in-frame clones, some missing. The sample carries 170,000 or so clones, 87% recorded once. The sample here was peripheral blood, taken on day 0 of AZD1222 vaccination. All receptors derive from an adult in good health. Both conserved end residues are part of each CDR3. Each record gives: J gene, clone size, V gene, D gene, CDR3 protein, CDR3 DNA. A D gene is named only where the DNA matches it firmly. Size tells how often a clone was seen (once, few, many) or the class of an expanded clone, and some rows leave it out.

J: TRBJ1-5
size: .
V: TRBV7-9
D: TRBD1
CDR3: CASSETGGGNQPQHF
DNA: TGTGCCAGCAGCGAGACAGGGGGCGGAAATCAGCCCCAGCATTTT

J: TRBJ2-5
size: .
V: TRBV5-1
D: TRBD2
CDR3: CASSPILARTQETQYF
DNA: TGCGCCAGCAGCCCGATACTAGCGCGGACCCAAGAGACCCAGTACTTC

J: TRBJ1-6
size: .
V: TRBV6-5
D: .
CDR3: CASSFRQTNNSPLHF
DNA: TGTGCCAGCAGTTTTAGACAGACAAACAATTCACCCCTCCACTTT

J: TRBJ2-7
size: .
V: TRBV19
D: .
CDR3: CASSISGDEQYF
DNA: TGTGCCAGTAGTATTTCCGGGGACGAGCAGTACTTC

J: TRBJ1-2
size: .
V: TRBV4-1
D: .
CDR3: CASSQDRAGRTNYGYTF
DNA: TGCGCCAGCAGCCAAGATAGGGCGGGCAGAACTAACTATGGCTACACCTTC

J: TRBJ2-7
size: .
V: TRBV5-8
D: .
CDR3: CASSLGREEGWTRTYEQYF
DNA: TGTGCCAGCAGCTTGGGCCGGGAAGAGGGGTGGACACGAACCTACGAGCAGTACTTC

J: TRBJ2-2
size: once
V: TRBV7-9
D: TRBD2
CDR3: CASGQREGPGTGELFF
DNA: TGTGCCAGCGGCCAGCGGGAGGGCCCGGGCACCGGGGAGCTGTTTTTT

J: TRBJ2-4
size: .
V: TRBV5-4
D: .
CDR3: CASSLGVRGEAKNIQYF
DNA: TGTGCCAGCAGCTTGGGAGTGAGAGGGGAAGCCAAAAACATTCAGTACTTC

J: TRBJ1-2
size: .
V: TRBV5-1
D: .
CDR3: CASSSTANYGYTF
DNA: TGCGCCAGCAGCTCGACAGCTAACTATGGCTACACCTTC

J: TRBJ2-1
size: .
V: TRBV5-4
D: .
CDR3: CASSYGGRNDEQFF
DNA: TGTGCCAGCAGCTATGGGGGGCGAAACGATGAGCAGTTCTTC

J: TRBJ2-7
size: .
V: TRBV3-1/TRBV3-2
D: TRBD2
CDR3: CASSQVAGGWEQYF
DNA: TGTGCCAGCAGCCAGGTAGCGGGAGGATGGGAGCAGTACTTC

J: TRBJ1-5
size: .
V: TRBV27
D: .
CDR3: CASSFSRTYQPQHF
DNA: TGTGCCAGCAGTTTTTCCAGAACCTATCAGCCCCAGCATTTT

J: TRBJ2-1
size: .
V: TRBV7-9
D: TRBD1
CDR3: CASSLLGQGVEQFF
DNA: TGTGCCAGCAGCCTCCTGGGACAGGGAGTTGAGCAGTTCTTC

J: TRBJ1-3
size: .
V: TRBV12-1
D: .
CDR3: CASSFVKGESSGNTIYF
DNA: TGTGCCAGCAGCTTTGTGAAAGGGGAGAGCTCTGGAAACACCATATATTTT

J: TRBJ2-3
size: .
V: TRBV7-2
D: .
CDR3: CASSQQGGTDTQYF
DNA: TGTGCCAGCAGCCAACAGGGAGGCACAGATACGCAGTATTTT

J: TRBJ1-2
size: .
V: TRBV7-9
D: .
CDR3: CASTPQVRFNGYTF
DNA: TGTGCCAGCACCCCGCAGGTCCGCTTTAATGGCTACACCTTC

J: TRBJ2-7
size: .
V: TRBV25-1
D: TRBD1
CDR3: CASSGTGAVIPEQYF
DNA: TGTGCCAGCAGTGGGACAGGGGCTGTAATCCCCGAGCAGTACTTC

J: TRBJ1-5
size: once
V: TRBV7-9
D: TRBD1
CDR3: CASSLWGQGNQPQHF
DNA: TGTGCCAGCAGCTTATGGGGACAGGGGAACCAGCCCCAGCATTTT

J: TRBJ1-6
size: .
V: TRBV7-9
D: .
CDR3: CASSREGYNSPLHF
DNA: TGTGCCAGCAGCCGGGAGGGTTATAACTCACCCCTCCACTTT

J: TRBJ1-2
size: .
V: TRBV29-1
D: .
CDR3: CSVGGYTF
DNA: TGCAGCGTTGGTGGCTACACCTTC

J: TRBJ2-5
size: .
V: TRBV7-9
D: .
CDR3: CASSLNGKQETQYF
DNA: TGTGCCAGCAGCTTAAACGGAAAGCAAGAGACCCAGTACTTC

J: TRBJ2-1
size: .
V: TRBV15
D: .
CDR3: CATSREPGSYNEQFF
DNA: TGTGCCACCAGCAGAGAGCCCGGTTCCTACAATGAGCAGTTCTTC

J: TRBJ2-3
size: few
V: TRBV5-8
D: .
CDR3: CASSLDARPSTDTQYF
DNA: TGTGCCAGCAGCTTGGATGCCAGGCCAAGCACAGATACGCAGTATTTT

J: TRBJ1-2
size: .
V: TRBV5-4
D: .
CDR3: CASTGRTESNYGYTF
DNA: TGTGCCAGCACCGGAAGGACGGAGAGCAACTATGGCTACACCTTC

J: TRBJ1-6
size: .
V: TRBV16
D: TRBD1
CDR3: CASIPEGAQNSPLHF
DNA: TGTGCCAGCATCCCGGAGGGGGCGCAGAATTCACCCCTCCACTTT

J: TRBJ2-7
size: .
V: TRBV5-4
D: TRBD2
CDR3: CASSLGLAGEEQYF
DNA: TGTGCCAGCAGCTTGGGACTAGCGGGAGAGGAGCAGTACTTC

J: TRBJ2-1
size: .
V: TRBV11-1
D: .
CDR3: CASRHSRLTYNEQFF
DNA: TGTGCCAGCAGACACTCCAGATTAACCTACAATGAGCAGTTCTTC

J: TRBJ2-7
size: .
V: TRBV27
D: TRBD1
CDR3: CASSLMITGQGHEQYF
DNA: TGTGCCAGCAGTTTAATGATTACGGGACAGGGCCACGAGCAGTACTTC

J: TRBJ2-4
size: once
V: TRBV3-1/TRBV3-2
D: .
CDR3: CASSLSGPSGSIQYF
DNA: TGTGCCAGCAGCCTAAGCGGCCCCTCAGGGAGCATTCAGTACTTC

J: TRBJ1-4
size: .
V: TRBV5-1
D: .
CDR3: CASSFRPSATNEKLFF
DNA: TGCGCCAGCAGCTTTCGGCCGAGTGCAACTAATGAAAAACTGTTTTTT

J: TRBJ1-5
size: .
V: TRBV7-8
D: .
CDR3: CASSFSSQPQHF
DNA: TGTGCCAGCAGCTTCTCCAGTCAGCCCCAGCATTTT

J: TRBJ2-7
size: .
V: TRBV5-1
D: .
CDR3: CASRKQVATYEQYF
DNA: TGCGCCAGCAGAAAACAGGTTGCCACTTACGAGCAGTACTTC

J: TRBJ1-2
size: .
V: TRBV27
D: .
CDR3: CASSAAAQDYGYTF
DNA: TGTGCCAGCAGTGCGGCGGCTCAGGACTATGGCTACACCTTC

J: TRBJ2-1
size: .
V: TRBV19
D: .
CDR3: CASTLHQGRKQFF
DNA: TGTGCCAGTACCCTACATCAGGGTCGGAAGCAGTTCTTC

J: TRBJ2-2
size: .
V: TRBV24-1
D: TRBD2
CDR3: CATSRSLGSGGANTGELFF
DNA: TGTGCCACCAGTCGCTCCCTGGGAAGCGGGGGTGCGAACACCGGGGAGCTGTTTTTT

J: TRBJ2-7
size: once
V: TRBV19
D: .
CDR3: CASSRMPGDSYEQYF
DNA: TGTGCCAGTAGTCGAATGCCGGGGGACTCCTACGAGCAGTACTTC

J: TRBJ1-2
size: .
V: TRBV7-6
D: TRBD1
CDR3: CASSPTGFDRGYGYTF
DNA: TGTGCCAGCAGCCCCACAGGGTTCGACAGGGGCTATGGCTACACCTTC

J: TRBJ1-1
size: .
V: TRBV28
D: .
CDR3: CASRTATSEAFF
DNA: TGTGCCAGCAGAACAGCAACCTCTGAAGCTTTCTTT

J: TRBJ2-1
size: .
V: TRBV12-5
D: .
CDR3: CASGFGSSVHEQFF
DNA: TGTGCTAGTGGTTTCGGTTCTAGCGTCCATGAGCAGTTCTTC

J: TRBJ1-1
size: .
V: TRBV27
D: .
CDR3: CASSLSINREAEAFF
DNA: TGTGCCAGCAGTTTATCGATAAACAGGGAGGCTGAAGCTTTCTTT

J: TRBJ1-2
size: .
V: TRBV6-5
D: .
CDR3: CASGARINYGYTF
DNA: TGTGCCAGCGGGGCCAGGATTAACTATGGCTACACCTTC

J: TRBJ2-1
size: once
V: TRBV7-2
D: .
CDR3: CASSLGPRSLAHNEQFF
DNA: TGTGCCAGCAGCTTAGGCCCTCGCAGTCTAGCTCATAATGAGCAGTTCTTC